The 23 T cell receptor beta chains in this list originate from one sample, sequenced in a study of T cell responses to AZD1222 COVID-19 vaccine. Some clones are missing from TCRdb's copy, which holds only in-frame ones; the method was immunoSEQ multiplex PCR. The repertoire includes roughly 170,000 clones, about 90% of them detected once, and about 3% sits in the top ten. The sample consisted of peripheral blood, taken on day 0 of AZD1222 vaccination. The receptors derive from an adult in good health.

The chain uses TRBV21-1 and TRBJ2-4; the D call in the table, TRBD1, was not verified against the DNA. TRBV21-1 represents a pseudogene. The CDR3 extends over 19 amino acids. The CDR3 bases are TGTGCCAGCAGCAACGCGAAGGCCGGGACAGGGGATACCAAAAACATTCAGTACTTC. Its translation is CASSNAKAGTGDTKNIQYF.

The V and J genes are TRBV18 and TRBJ2-5; D remains unclear. Deletions cut 2 bases from V and 2 bases from J, with 6 bases between. This CDR3 is built from 13 residues. The germline V gene has CDR1 KGHSH and CDR2 LQKENI. The CDR3 loop is CASSPSVQETQYF. The CDR3 DNA reads as TGTGCCAGCTCACCAAGCGTACAAGAGACCCAGTACTTC.

The CDR3: CASSLTRRAPNEQFF. The CDR3 bases are TGTGCCAGCAGCTTAACGAGGAGGGCCCCCAATGAGCAGTTCTTC. V is TRBV7-3 and J is TRBJ2-1; a weak D match, TRBD2 (6 bases). Trimming left V 0 bases short and J 6 bases short, with 12 bases between. The CDR3 is 15 residues long. Germline V CDR1 and CDR2: SGHTA, FQGTGA.

The rearrangement links TRBV19 to TRBJ1-1; a possible D gene is TRBD1 (6 bases). Per the germline V gene, CDR1 is LNHDA and CDR2 is SQIVND (reference sequence). The CDR3 extends over 14 amino acids. The germline V and J ends were trimmed by 1 base and 6 bases, with 12 bases remaining between them. The CDR3 DNA follows: TGTGCCAGTAGTATAGCCACAGGGATCGCTGAAGCTTTCTTT. Its translation is CASSIATGIAEAFF.

This chain uses TRBV7-9 with TRBJ2-3; 7 bases are shared with TRBD2. CDR1 and CDR2 (germline): SEHNR, FQNEAQ (reference sequence). V shed 4 bases, J shed 0 bases, and the junction held 10 bases outside the gene matches. This CDR3 region has 17 residues. In DNA, the CDR3 is TGTGCCAGCAGCTCCCGGGATAGCGGGTCTAGCACAGATACGCAGTATTTT. It translates to CASSSRDSGSSTDTQYF.

The chain employs TRBV18 and TRBJ2-1, with 9 bases identical to TRBD2. The CDR3 runs 14 residues. Germline V lookup: CDR1 KGHSH, CDR2 LQKENI. Trimming removed 6 bases from V and 5 bases from J; junction bases left unmatched: 5. CDR3 nucleotide sequence: TGTGCCAGCTCGCTTAGCGGGGGCCACAATGAGCAGTTCTTC. Translating gives CASSLSGGHNEQFF.

This clone was detected once. The CDR3 sequence is CASSPRQGDQPQHF. In DNA form, the CDR3 reads TGCGCCAGCAGCCCTAGACAGGGAGATCAGCCCCAGCATTTT. This sequence joins TRBV4-1 and TRBJ1-5; 7 nucleotides match TRBD1. Germline CDR1 reads MGHRA; CDR2 reads YSYEKL. With V trimmed by 4 bases and J by 5 bases, 5 bases remained unmatched. CDR3 length: 14 amino acids.

The chain combines TRBV5-1 with TRBJ2-1; 11 nucleotides agree with TRBD2. After removal of 4 bases from V and 7 bases from J, the junction contained 10 bases not matched to a gene. The CDR3 is made up of 16 amino acids. Germline values: CDR1 SGHRS, CDR2 YFSETQ. This chain's CDR3 is CASSRLLAGEENEQFF. In nucleotides, the CDR3 is TGCGCCAGCAGCCGATTACTAGCGGGAGAGGAGAATGAGCAGTTCTTC. Looking up the rest from reference TRBV5-1 and TRBJ2-1 gives the full variable domain: KAGVTQTPRYLIKTRGQQVTLSCSPISGHRSVSWYQQTPGQGLQFLFEYFSETQRNKGNFPGRFSGRQFSNSRSEMNVSTLELGDSALYLCASSRLLAGEENEQFFGPGTRLTVL.

This clone was seen only a few times. V usage is TRBV6-5 and J usage is TRBJ1-1, with D unresolved. CDR1 MNHEY and CDR2 SVGAGI come from the germline V gene. There are 11 residues in the CDR3. V lost 8 bases, J lost 4 bases, and 8 bases lay in between. DNA for the CDR3: TGTGCCAGCCCCGCGGCCACTGAAGCTTTCTTT. Translating gives CASPAATEAFF.

The chain couples TRBV6-5 to TRBJ1-6; 8 nucleotides match TRBD1. V was clipped by 11 bases and J by 10 bases; unmatched bases: 7. Germline-derived CDR1 and CDR2 are MNHEY and SVGAGI. The CDR3 is 12 amino acids. DNA of the CDR3: TGTGCCTGCGACAGGGGTGGCTCACCCCTCCACTTT. It specifies CACDRGGSPLHF.

The J gene is TRBJ1-2, the V gene TRBV5-4; TRBD1 agrees at 9 bases. Germline-derived CDR1 and CDR2 are SGHNT and YYREEE (reference sequence). V shed 2 bases, J shed 5 bases, and the junction held 7 bases outside the gene matches. This CDR3 has 15 amino acids. The CDR3 region is CASSFTGGHRYGYTF. In DNA form, the CDR3 reads TGTGCCAGCAGCTTTACAGGGGGCCACCGATATGGCTACACCTTC.

The V call is TRBV29-1, the J call TRBJ2-7, with 7 bases that match TRBD1. The length of the CDR3 is 14 residues. Per germline, CDR1 SQVTM and CDR2 ANQGSEA. The V and J ends lost 7 bases and 2 bases, in that order; junction bases with no gene match: 11. CDR3 nucleotide sequence: TGCAGCGCCTTCGAACCGGGACAGACCTACGAGCAGTACTTC. Translating gives CSAFEPGQTYEQYF.

The chain is built from TRBV9 and TRBJ2-2; 10 bases line up with TRBD2. V was pared by 3 bases and J by 4 bases, with 6 bases of the junction left unmatched. The CDR3 covers 16 residues. Germline CDR1 and CDR2: SGDLS and YYNGEE. CDR3 in amino acids: CASSARSGRATGELFF. The DNA for the CDR3 is TGTGCCAGCAGCGCCCGCAGCGGGAGGGCCACCGGGGAGCTGTTTTTT. The full variable domain, completed using reference TRBV9 and TRBJ2-2, is DSGVTQTPKHLITATGQRVTLRCSPRSGDLSVYWYQQSLDQGLQFLIQYYNGEERAKGNILERFSAQQFPDLHSELNLSSLELGDSALYFCASSARSGRATGELFFGEGSRLTVL.

The chain has TRBV29-1 and TRBJ1-1; no clear D gene. The ends were cut back, 2 bases at V and 5 bases at J, with 9 bases in the middle. Germline CDR1 reads SQVTM; CDR2 reads ANQGSEA. The CDR3 contains 12 residues. CDR3: CSVEQAATEAFF. The CDR3 DNA sequence: TGCAGCGTTGAACAGGCGGCGACTGAAGCTTTCTTT.

This clone was observed a few times. V gene TRBV10-3 combines with J gene TRBJ2-3; no clear D gene. The CDR3 sequence is 11 residues long. The V end was cut by 0 bases, the J end by 5 bases, with 0 bases between. Germline V gene lookup returns CDR1 ENHRY and CDR2 SYGVKD. The DNA for the CDR3 is TGTGCCATCAGTGAGTCAGATACGCAGTATTTT. Translating it yields CAISESDTQYF.

V and J are TRBV4-1 and TRBJ1-3; D call uncertain. The CDR3 runs 16 residues. V gave up 1 base and J gave up 0 bases, with 10 bases separating them. Germline V gene lookup returns CDR1 MGHRA and CDR2 YSYEKL. The CDR3 bases are TGCGCCAGCAGCCAAGTTCTGGGAAACTCTGGAAACACCATATATTTT. This codes for CASSQVLGNSGNTIYF.

The chain employs TRBV30 and TRBJ1-1; D is unresolved. Germline CDR1 reads GTSNPN; CDR2 reads SVGIG (reference sequence). V was cut by 5 bases and J by 4 bases, with 8 bases left in between. The CDR3 has 11 residues. The CDR3 here is CAWGWSTEAFF. The CDR3 bases are TGTGCCTGGGGGTGGTCCACTGAAGCTTTCTTT. Variable domain in full (rest from reference TRBV30 and TRBJ1-1): SQTIHQWPATLVQPVGSPLSLECTVEGTSNPNLYWYRQAAGRGLQLLFYSVGIGQISSEVPQNLSASRPQDRQFILSSKKLLLSDSGFYLCAWGWSTEAFFGQGTRLTVV.

V gene TRBV19 combines with J gene TRBJ2-7; the match to TRBD2 covers 13 bases. This CDR3 is built from 13 residues. Germline CDR1 is LNHDA and CDR2 is SQIVND (reference sequence). V gave up 9 bases and J gave up 4 bases; unmatched junction bases: 3. CDR3 loop: CASGLAGVYEQYF. The CDR3 DNA follows: TGTGCCAGCGGACTAGCGGGAGTGTACGAGCAGTACTTC. Full variable domain (remainder filled in from reference TRBV19 and TRBJ2-7): DGGITQSPKYLFRKEGQNVTLSCEQNLNHDAMYWYRQDPGQGLRLIYYSQIVNDFQKGDIAEGYSVSREKKESFPLTVTSAQKNPTAFYLCASGLAGVYEQYFGPGTRLTVT.

The rearrangement joins TRBV6-5 to TRBJ1-5, with 11 bases aligning to TRBD1. The CDR3 is made up of 14 amino acids. Looked up from germline, CDR1 is MNHEY and CDR2 is SVGAGI. V was clipped by 6 bases and J by 7 bases; unmatched bases: 5. The CDR3 DNA is TGTGCCAGCAGGATCCGGACAGGGGGCCAGCCCCAGCATTTT. It yields the protein CASRIRTGGQPQHF.

The chain joins TRBV11-2 to TRBJ1-2, with a tentative D call TRBD1 (6 bases). This CDR3 comprises 15 residues. Trimming took 0 bases from V and 2 from J, leaving 10 bases between them. Germline V gene sequence: CDR1 SGHAT, CDR2 FQNNGV. The CDR3 DNA sequence: TGTGCCAGCAGCTTAGAAACAGGGATGAACTATGGCTACACCTTC. Translating it yields CASSLETGMNYGYTF.

The gene calls are TRBV6-5 and TRBJ1-3, with a tentative D call TRBD1 (6 bases). Germline CDR1 MNHEY, CDR2 SVGAGI. This CDR3 contains 16 residues. The ends were cut back, 0 bases at V and 6 bases at J, with 15 bases in the middle. As DNA, the CDR3 is TGTGCCAGCAGTTACTCGTGGACAGAAAGTGAAAACACCATATATTTT. It yields the protein CASSYSWTESENTIYF.

The V gene is TRBV7-7, the J gene TRBJ2-2; 12 nucleotides match TRBD2. The V and J ends lost 5 bases and 0 bases, in that order; junction bases with no gene match: 7. From germline, CDR1 is SSHAT and CDR2 FNYEAQ (reference sequence). This CDR3 region has 18 residues. CDR3 bases: TGTGCCAGCAGCGAACGACTAGCGGGGGTATCGAACACCGGGGAGCTGTTTTTT. Protein product: CASSERLAGVSNTGELFF.

In its sample, this clone was seen many times. V usage is TRBV5-1 and J usage is TRBJ2-3; 7 bases map to TRBD2. CDR1 is SGHRS, CDR2 YFSETQ, per germline. The CDR3 sequence is 15 residues long. J gave up 4 bases and V 0 bases, and 5 bases lay outside the gene matches. In DNA form, the CDR3 reads TGCGCCAGCAGCTTGGAGGTCGCGGGGGCAGATACGCAGTATTTT. It translates to CASSLEVAGADTQYF. The variable domain in full, completed from reference TRBV5-1 and TRBJ2-3, reads KAGVTQTPRYLIKTRGQQVTLSCSPISGHRSVSWYQQTPGQGLQFLFEYFSETQRNKGNFPGRFSGRQFSNSRSEMNVSTLELGDSALYLCASSLEVAGADTQYFGPGTRLTVL.